What follows are 25 T cell receptor beta chains derived from one specimen sequenced in a study of shared clonotypes between healthy human individuals. CD45RO-negative, CCR7-selected cells formed the naive CD8 fraction, which excluded terminally differentiated effector memory CD45RA+ cells. TCRdb keeps only in-frame clones here, not all; method: immunoSEQ multiplex PCR. The repertoire holds 600,000 or so clones, more than 95% seen once, with less than 0.35% in the top ten. Sequencing was done on a sample of naive CD8+ T cells sorted from blood. Receptor source: a young man in good health.

The rearrangement joins TRBV19 to TRBJ2-1; weak D call: TRBD2 (6 bases). V dropped 3 bases and J dropped 2 bases, with 11 bases sitting between them. Germline lookup yields CDR1 LNHDA and CDR2 SQIVND (reference sequence). CDR3 length: 15 amino acids. The CDR3 sequence: CASSIPGLTYNEQFF. Here the CDR3 DNA reads TGTGCCAGTAGTATCCCGGGACTTACCTACAATGAGCAGTTCTTC. The entire variable domain, with the rest obtained from reference TRBV19 and TRBJ2-1, is as follows: DGGITQSPKYLFRKEGQNVTLSCEQNLNHDAMYWYRQDPGQGLRLIYYSQIVNDFQKGDIAEGYSVSREKKESFPLTVTSAQKNPTAFYLCASSIPGLTYNEQFFGPGTRLTVL.

This chain joins TRBV2 and TRBJ2-6; D gene ambiguous. Germline assignment: CDR1 SNHLY and CDR2 FYNNEI. V was shortened by 8 bases and J by 0 bases, with 5 bases between the two germline ends. There are 13 residues in the CDR3. Here the CDR3 reads CASQSSGANVLTF. Written as DNA, the CDR3 is TGTGCCAGCCAGAGCTCTGGGGCCAACGTCCTGACTTTC. Filled out from reference TRBV2 and TRBJ2-6, the complete variable domain reads EPEVTQTPSHQVTQMGQEVILRCVPISNHLYFYWYRQILGQKVEFLVSFYNNEISEKSEIFDDQFSVERPDGSNFTLKIRSTKLEDSAMYFCASQSSGANVLTFGAGSRLTVL.

The CDR3 spells CASSSTTLSNQPQHF. CDR3 nucleotide sequence: TGTGCCAGCAGTTCCACGACTCTTAGCAATCAGCCCCAGCATTTT. The gene calls are TRBV2 and TRBJ1-5; D remains ambiguous. The germline V gene has CDR1 SNHLY and CDR2 FYNNEI. CDR3 length: 15 amino acids. V was trimmed by 5 bases and J by 0 bases, leaving 11 bases between them. Full variable domain (outside the CDR3, taken from reference TRBV2 and TRBJ1-5): EPEVTQTPSHQVTQMGQEVILRCVPISNHLYFYWYRQILGQKVEFLVSFYNNEISEKSEIFDDQFSVERPDGSNFTLKIRSTKLEDSAMYFCASSSTTLSNQPQHFGDGTRLSIL.

For the CDR3, the DNA is TGCGCCAGCAGCCCAATGGGGTTAGGGCAGGCTTACGAGCAGTACTTC. Its protein is CASSPMGLGQAYEQYF. The chain uses TRBV5-1 and TRBJ2-7; D is ambiguous. Looked up from germline, CDR1 is SGHRS and CDR2 is YFSETQ. CDR3 length: 16 residues. With 4 bases removed from V and 4 bases from J, the gap between germline ends came to 21 bases.

The chain couples TRBV5-1 to TRBJ2-7, with D possibly matching TRBD1 (6 bases). Trimming cost V 4 bases and J 0 bases, with 11 bases left between them. Germline V lookup: CDR1 SGHRS, CDR2 YFSETQ. The CDR3 has 14 amino acids. As DNA, the CDR3 is TGCGCCAGCAGCGCTTGGGACACCTCCTACGAGCAGTACTTC. Encoded protein: CASSAWDTSYEQYF.

The chain recombines TRBV9 with TRBJ1-5, with D perhaps TRBD1 (5 bases). The CDR3 loop spans 17 amino acids. Germline values: CDR1 SGDLS, CDR2 YYNGEE. Trimming removed 0 bases at V and 0 bases at J, with 13 bases between. CDR3 sequence (DNA): TGTGCCAGCAGCGTAGAGGGGCAGCCGTATAGCAATCAGCCCCAGCATTTT. Protein product: CASSVEGQPYSNQPQHF.

In nucleotides, the CDR3 is TGTGCCAGCAATCTAGCGGCCTCCTACGAGCAGTACTTC. Its protein is CASNLAASYEQYF. The V and J genes are TRBV6-1 and TRBJ2-7; TRBD2 agrees at 7 bases. The germline gives CDR1 MNHNS, CDR2 SASEGT. The CDR3 runs to 13 residues. V lost 7 bases, J lost 0 bases, and 3 bases stayed unmatched.

The V gene is TRBV27, the J gene TRBJ2-7; D might be TRBD1 (5 bases). Germline V CDR1 and CDR2: MNHEY, SMNVEV (reference sequence). V lost 8 bases and J lost 0, with 11 bases in between. The CDR3 totals 13 residues. The CDR3 is CASAPGNSYEQYF. CDR3 nucleotides: TGTGCCAGCGCTCCAGGGAACTCCTACGAGCAGTACTTC.

This clone was detected only once. The chain is built from TRBV5-6 and TRBJ2-7; D perhaps matches TRBD2 (6 bases). The V and J ends lost 4 bases and 0 bases respectively, with 14 bases between them. The CDR3 totals 15 residues. Per the germline V gene, CDR1 is SGHDT and CDR2 is YYEEEE. The CDR3 protein is CASSPRGANSYEQYF. Written as DNA, the CDR3 is TGTGCCAGCAGCCCCCGCGGGGCGAACTCCTACGAGCAGTACTTC.

This clone was detected only once. Within the sample, other DNA sequences also encode this same CDR3. The chain has TRBV27 and TRBJ1-2; 7 nucleotides agree with TRBD1. V lost 0 bases to trimming and J lost 4 bases; unmatched junction nucleotides: 5. CDR1 is MNHEY and CDR2 is SMNVEV in the germline V gene (reference sequence). This CDR3 contains 15 residues. CDR3 residues: CASSLSRGGGYGYTF. CDR3 DNA: TGTGCCAGCAGTTTATCGAGAGGGGGCGGCTATGGCTACACCTTC.

The gene calls are TRBV4-1 and TRBJ2-7; D ambiguous. This CDR3 contains 15 residues. The germline V gene encodes CDR1 MGHRA and CDR2 YSYEKL. V dropped 0 bases and J dropped 2 bases, with 11 bases sitting between them. The CDR3 sequence: CASSQEEASAYEQYF. The DNA of the CDR3 is TGCGCCAGCAGCCAAGAAGAGGCGAGCGCCTACGAGCAGTACTTC.

The CDR3 DNA is TGTGCCAGCAGTTTCTCGGCAGGGCGCCTGAACACTGAAGCTTTCTTT. This codes for CASSFSAGRLNTEAFF. V is TRBV27 and J is TRBJ1-1, with D perhaps TRBD1 (5 bases). There are 16 residues in the CDR3. The V gene lost 3 bases and the J gene lost 0 bases, with 14 bases spanning the gap. Looked up from germline, CDR1 is MNHEY and CDR2 is SMNVEV (reference sequence).

The rearrangement uses TRBV9 and TRBJ1-5, with 9 bases matching TRBD1. The CDR3 runs to 16 residues. In germline, CDR1 is SGDLS, CDR2 YYNGEE. With V trimmed by 0 bases and J by 4 bases, 5 bases remained unmatched. The CDR3 protein is CASSVDGTGLNQPQHF. The CDR3 DNA reads as TGTGCCAGCAGCGTAGATGGGACAGGGCTTAATCAGCCCCAGCATTTT.

The gene calls are TRBV6-7 and TRBJ2-1, with 7 bases that match TRBD2. TRBV6-7 is an ORF for which the function is uncertain. This CDR3 region has 14 residues. V was clipped by 7 bases and J by 5 bases; unmatched bases: 8. The CDR3 DNA is TGTGCCAGCAATATCGGGACTAATAACAATGAGCAGTTCTTC. Translation: CASNIGTNNNEQFF.

This sequence joins TRBV18 and TRBJ2-2; no definite D call. The CDR3 totals 20 residues. Trimming pared 0 bases from V and 0 bases from J, leaving 20 bases between. CDR1 KGHSH and CDR2 LQKENI come from the germline V gene. CDR3 nucleotides: TGTGCCAGCTCACCACCGTGGCCCCAGGCCCGAACTGCGAACACCGGGGAGCTGTTTTTT. Encoded protein: CASSPPWPQARTANTGELFF. Full variable domain (remainder filled in from reference TRBV18 and TRBJ2-2): NAGVMQNPRHLVRRRGQEARLRCSPMKGHSHVYWYRQLPEEGLKFMVYLQKENIIDESGMPKERFSAEFPKEGPSILRIQQVVRGDSAAYFCASSPPWPQARTANTGELFFGEGSRLTVL.

This sequence joins TRBV28 and TRBJ2-7; D is possibly TRBD2 (5 bases). Trimming took 9 bases from V and 3 from J, leaving 18 bases between them. Germline CDR1 and CDR2: MDHEN and SYDVKM. CDR3 length: 14 amino acids. CDR3 sequence: CARGGGLVFYEQYF. The CDR3 DNA reads TGTGCCAGAGGAGGAGGCCTTGTATTCTACGAGCAGTACTTC.

The chain employs TRBV19 and TRBJ2-1; D tentatively reads TRBD1 or TRBD2 (5 bases each). The CDR3 covers 15 residues. Germline V gives CDR1 LNHDA, CDR2 SQIVND (reference sequence). Trimming stripped 4 bases from V and 5 bases from J, with 15 bases between. The CDR3 DNA reads TGTGCCAGTAGTAACCCCCCGTGGGGACACAATGAGCAGTTCTTC. This translates into CASSNPPWGHNEQFF.

This chain links TRBV11-2 with TRBJ2-5; D ambiguous. Looked up from germline, CDR1 is SGHAT and CDR2 is FQNNGV. This CDR3 comprises 15 residues. V was pared by 2 bases and J by 3 bases, with 13 bases between. CDR3: CASSLRGHSKETQYF. The DNA for the CDR3 is TGTGCCAGCAGCTTACGTGGCCATTCAAAAGAGACCCAGTACTTC.

The chain recombines TRBV4-3 with TRBJ1-2; TRBD1 is a possible D gene (6 bases). This CDR3 comprises 17 residues. The germline CDR1 and CDR2 sequences are LGHNA and YSLEER. The V end was cut by 1 base, the J end by 8 bases, with 23 bases between. CDR3 sequence (DNA): TGCGCCAGCAGCCAAGTGGGTGACATGGGACACCGCCGGGGCTACACCTTC. Protein sequence: CASSQVGDMGHRRGYTF.

V usage is TRBV5-4 and J usage is TRBJ2-2; the D gene is possibly TRBD2 (6 bases). CDR3 length equals 15 residues. Trimming pared 3 bases from V and 7 bases from J, leaving 16 bases between. CDR1 is SGHNT and CDR2 is YYREEE in the germline V gene (reference sequence). The CDR3 nucleotides are TGTGCCAGCAGCTGGATGGGGGAGGCGGTCGGGGAGCTGTTTTTT. It encodes CASSWMGEAVGELFF.

The chain recombines TRBV6-5 with TRBJ2-7; D remains unclear. V was cut by 4 bases and J by 2 bases, with 12 bases left in between. The V gene's germline CDR1 is MNHEY and CDR2 SVGAGI. The CDR3 has 14 residues. The chain's CDR3 is CASSSQIGTYEQYF. In DNA form, the CDR3 reads TGTGCCAGCAGTTCTCAGATAGGAACCTACGAGCAGTACTTC.

The chain recombines TRBV7-6 with TRBJ2-6; D might be TRBD1 (7 bases). Trimming removed 4 bases from V and 1 base from J, with 14 bases in between. Germline-derived CDR1 and CDR2 are SGHVS and FNYEAQ. This CDR3 comprises 17 residues. CDR3 DNA: TGTGCCAGCAGCTCAGACAGGGACTTTTCTGGGGCCAACGTCCTGACTTTC. Its translation is CASSSDRDFSGANVLTF.

The V gene is TRBV11-2, the J gene TRBJ2-5; TRBD1 might be the D (5 bases). The CDR3 has 11 residues. The germline V and J ends were trimmed by 4 bases and 8 bases, with 8 bases remaining between them. Germline loops: CDR1 SGHAT, CDR2 FQNNGV. CDR3 loop: CASSYDRTQYF. The CDR3 DNA follows: TGTGCCAGCAGCTATGACAGAACCCAGTACTTC.

The chain couples TRBV29-1 to TRBJ2-7; TRBD2 matches 11 bases. CDR1 and CDR2 (germline): SQVTM, ANQGSEA. J was trimmed by 3 bases and V by 0 bases; bases with no gene match: 10. CDR3 length: 17 residues. For the CDR3, the DNA is TGCAGCGTTGAAGATCGGAGTAGCGGGAGGGCCGGCTACGAGCAGTACTTC. It is translated as CSVEDRSSGRAGYEQYF.

The chain recombines TRBV2 with TRBJ2-1, with TRBD2 as a possible D gene (6 bases). Germline V lookup: CDR1 SNHLY, CDR2 FYNNEI. The germline V and J ends were trimmed by 6 bases and 6 bases, with 15 bases remaining between them. The CDR3 is 14 amino acids. The CDR3 nucleotides read TGTGCCAGCAGATGGGAGGTGGGGCTCAATGAGCAGTTCTTC. Translated: CASRWEVGLNEQFF.